The T cell receptor beta chain described here comes from a study of T cells in localized non-small cell lung cancer. Study-wide points: Uninvolved adjacent lung showed the highest T cell clonality, exceeding tumor.

This clone was detected once. Antigen unknown. The CDR3 length is 18 residues. Germline CDR1 is MDHEN and CDR2 is SYDVKM. J gave up 7 bases and V 6 bases, and 15 bases lay outside the gene matches. Clones were sequenced by immunoSEQ multiplex PCR, and TCRdb holds only the in-frame ones, with some missing. The profile shows about 35,000 clones, around 90% of them singletons. This TCR derives from an older female donor with stage II lung adenocarcinoma. The chain couples TRBV28 to TRBJ2-1, with 13 nucleotides matching TRBD2. The sequences come from peripheral blood mononuclear cells, collected before any cancer treatment. The CDR3 DNA sequence: TGTGCCAGCAGATCTAAATTACTAAGGACTAGCGGGGGAAATGAGCAGTTCTTC. Translation: CASRSKLLRTSGGNEQFF.